One and the same sample provided the 8 T cell receptor beta chains below, sequenced in a study of control samples from healthy donors and cancer patients. Using immunoSEQ multiplex PCR, the repertoire was profiled, and TCRdb retains in-frame clones only, with some absent. The sample lists 75,000 to 90,000 clones; around 85% were seen once. Sequencing used blood. These receptors all come from a middle-aged woman in good health.

This chain joins TRBV4-1 and TRBJ1-5; TRBD1 is a possible D gene (6 bases). The CDR3 runs 17 residues. Germline V gene data show CDR1 as MGHRA and CDR2 as YSYEKL. V lost 1 base, J lost 1 base, and 14 bases lay in between. For the CDR3, the DNA is TGCGCCAGCAGCCAAGTATGGGGGCGAGCGAGCAATCAGCCCCAGCATTTT. Translating it yields CASSQVWGRASNQPQHF.

The genes are TRBV30 and TRBJ1-2; D may be TRBD1 (5 bases). The CDR3 extends over 14 amino acids. Trimming removed 0 bases from V and 3 bases from J, with 11 bases in between. Looked up from germline, CDR1 is GTSNPN and CDR2 is SVGIG (reference sequence). CDR3 residues: CAWSVSQGYYGYTF. The DNA for the CDR3 is TGTGCCTGGAGTGTATCCCAGGGATACTATGGCTACACCTTC.

This clone was seen once. The rearrangement joins TRBV6-5 to TRBJ2-7; 8 bases align to TRBD1. Germline V gives CDR1 MNHEY, CDR2 SVGAGI. The CDR3 is made up of 15 amino acids. The V segment lost 2 bases and the J segment 1 base; nucleotides outside the gene matches: 4. CDR3 in DNA: TGTGCCAGCAGTTACCGCGGACAGGGTTCCTACGAGCAGTACTTC. Protein: CASSYRGQGSYEQYF.

The chain joins TRBV6-5 to TRBJ2-2; TRBD1 aligns across 7 bases. This CDR3 has 15 residues. Germline loops: CDR1 MNHEY, CDR2 SVGAGI. V lost 6 bases, J lost 3 bases, and 7 bases stayed unmatched. CDR3 nucleotide sequence: TGTGCCAGCAGGCACAGGGGACGAGACACCGGGGAGCTGTTTTTT. This sequence encodes CASRHRGRDTGELFF.

The rearrangement joins TRBV20-1 to TRBJ1-5, with TRBD1 as a possible D gene (5 bases). V was cut by 3 bases and J by 6 bases, with 9 bases left in between. Germline V CDR1 and CDR2: DFQATT, SNEGSKA (reference sequence). The CDR3 runs 12 residues. CDR3 loop: CSASLGGQPQHF. For the CDR3, the DNA is TGCAGTGCTAGTTTGGGGGGTCAGCCCCAGCATTTT.

This clone was detected only a few times. The CDR3 reads CAISDGTDHNEQFF. CDR3 in DNA: TGTGCCATCAGTGATGGGACCGACCACAATGAGCAGTTCTTC. The chain links TRBV10-3 to TRBJ2-1, with D tentatively TRBD1 or TRBD2 (5 bases each). Trimming pared 3 bases from V and 5 bases from J, leaving 11 bases between. Germline loops: CDR1 ENHRY, CDR2 SYGVKD. CDR3 size: 14 residues.

This chain uses TRBV5-1 with TRBJ1-1, with 10 positions matching TRBD1. The CDR3 length is 14 residues. V dropped 7 bases and J dropped 5; count of bases not matched to a gene: 8. Germline values: CDR1 SGHRS, CDR2 YFSETQ. The CDR3 DNA sequence: TGCGCCAGCTTACCGGGACAGGGGAAGACTGAAGCTTTCTTT. It translates to CASLPGQGKTEAFF. The full variable domain, rest sourced from reference TRBV5-1 and TRBJ1-1, is KAGVTQTPRYLIKTRGQQVTLSCSPISGHRSVSWYQQTPGQGLQFLFEYFSETQRNKGNFPGRFSGRQFSNSRSEMNVSTLELGDSALYLCASLPGQGKTEAFFGQGTRLTVV.

The rearrangement joins TRBV18 to TRBJ1-1; D is unresolved. This CDR3 comprises 15 residues. From germline, CDR1 is KGHSH and CDR2 LQKENI. V was shortened by 3 bases and J by 1 base, with 12 bases between the two germline ends. CDR3 protein: CASSPSWYKNTEAFF. The CDR3 DNA is TGTGCCAGCTCACCTAGTTGGTACAAGAACACTGAAGCTTTCTTT.